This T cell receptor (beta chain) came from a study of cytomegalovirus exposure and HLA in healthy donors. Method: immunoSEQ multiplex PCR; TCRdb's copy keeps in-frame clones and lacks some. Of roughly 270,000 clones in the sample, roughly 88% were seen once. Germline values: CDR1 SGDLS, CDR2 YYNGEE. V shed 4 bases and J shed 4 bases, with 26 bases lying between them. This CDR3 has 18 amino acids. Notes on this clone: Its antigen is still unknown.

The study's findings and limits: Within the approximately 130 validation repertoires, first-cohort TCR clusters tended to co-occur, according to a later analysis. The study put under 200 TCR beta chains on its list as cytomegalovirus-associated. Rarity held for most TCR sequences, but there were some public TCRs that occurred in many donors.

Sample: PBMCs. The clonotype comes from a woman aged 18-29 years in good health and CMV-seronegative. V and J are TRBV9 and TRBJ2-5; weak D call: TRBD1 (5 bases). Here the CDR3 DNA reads TGTGCCAGCAGCTCACCCCTCCGTGTTAACAGGCGTCCAGAGACCCAGTACTTC. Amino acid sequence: CASSSPLRVNRRPETQYF.